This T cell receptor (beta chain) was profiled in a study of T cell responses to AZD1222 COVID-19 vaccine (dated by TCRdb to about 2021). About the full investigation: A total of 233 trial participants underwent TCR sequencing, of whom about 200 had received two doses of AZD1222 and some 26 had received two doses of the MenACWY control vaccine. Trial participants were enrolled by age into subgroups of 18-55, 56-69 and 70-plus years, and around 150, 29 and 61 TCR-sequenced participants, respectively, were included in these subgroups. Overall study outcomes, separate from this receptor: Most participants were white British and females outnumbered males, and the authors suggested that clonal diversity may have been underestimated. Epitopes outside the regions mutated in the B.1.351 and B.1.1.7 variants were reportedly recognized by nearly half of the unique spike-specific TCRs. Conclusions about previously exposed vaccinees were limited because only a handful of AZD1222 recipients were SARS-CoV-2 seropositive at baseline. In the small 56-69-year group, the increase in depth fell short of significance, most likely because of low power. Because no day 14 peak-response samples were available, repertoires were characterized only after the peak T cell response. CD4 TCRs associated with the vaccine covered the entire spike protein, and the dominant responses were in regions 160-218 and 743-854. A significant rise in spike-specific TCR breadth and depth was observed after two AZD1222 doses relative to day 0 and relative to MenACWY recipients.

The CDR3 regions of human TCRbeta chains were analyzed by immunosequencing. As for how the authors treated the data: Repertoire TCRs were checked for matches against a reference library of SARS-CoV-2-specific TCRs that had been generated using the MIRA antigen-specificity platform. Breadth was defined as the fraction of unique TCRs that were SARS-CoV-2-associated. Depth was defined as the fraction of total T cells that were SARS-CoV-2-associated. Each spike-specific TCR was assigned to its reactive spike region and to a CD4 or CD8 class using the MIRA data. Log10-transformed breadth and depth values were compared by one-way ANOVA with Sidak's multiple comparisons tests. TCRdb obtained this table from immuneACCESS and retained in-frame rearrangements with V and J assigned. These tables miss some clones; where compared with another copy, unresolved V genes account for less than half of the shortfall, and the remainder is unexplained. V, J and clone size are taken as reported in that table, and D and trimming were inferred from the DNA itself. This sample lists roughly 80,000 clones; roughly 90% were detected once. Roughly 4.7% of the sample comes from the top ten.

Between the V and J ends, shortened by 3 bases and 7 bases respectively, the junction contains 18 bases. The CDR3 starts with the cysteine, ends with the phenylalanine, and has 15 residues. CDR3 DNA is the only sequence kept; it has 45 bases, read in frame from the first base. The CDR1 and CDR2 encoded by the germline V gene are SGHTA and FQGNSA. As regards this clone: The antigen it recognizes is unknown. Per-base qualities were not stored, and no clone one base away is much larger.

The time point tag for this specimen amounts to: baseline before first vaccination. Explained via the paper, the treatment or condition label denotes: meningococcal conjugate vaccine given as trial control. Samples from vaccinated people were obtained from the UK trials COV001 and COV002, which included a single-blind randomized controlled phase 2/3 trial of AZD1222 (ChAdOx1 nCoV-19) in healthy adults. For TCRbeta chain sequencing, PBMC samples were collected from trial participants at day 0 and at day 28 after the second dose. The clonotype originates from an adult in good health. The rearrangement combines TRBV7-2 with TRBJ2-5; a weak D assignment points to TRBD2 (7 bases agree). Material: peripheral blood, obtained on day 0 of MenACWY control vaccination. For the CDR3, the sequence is CASSFGGLVVGTQYF. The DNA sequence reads TGTGCCAGCAGCTTCGGGGGGCTTGTGGTGGGGACCCAGTACTTC.